This record covers a single T cell receptor (beta chain). Sequenced by immunoSEQ multiplex PCR; TCRdb stores in-frame clones only, minus some. Of approximately 150,000 clones listed, roughly nine tenths were seen once; the top ten hold less than 8.5%. The data derive from a study of control samples from healthy donors and cancer patients. The CDR3 contains 13 residues. Germline V CDR1 and CDR2: MDHEN, SYDVKM. V lost 2 bases, J lost 6 bases, and 10 bases lay in between. This sequence originates from a man aged 18-30 years in good health. Sequences were obtained from blood. The gene calls are TRBV28 and TRBJ1-2; weak D call: TRBD1 (6 bases). CDR3 nucleotides: TGTGCCAGCAGTTTAGGACAGATCCATGGCTACACCTTC. As protein: CASSLGQIHGYTF.